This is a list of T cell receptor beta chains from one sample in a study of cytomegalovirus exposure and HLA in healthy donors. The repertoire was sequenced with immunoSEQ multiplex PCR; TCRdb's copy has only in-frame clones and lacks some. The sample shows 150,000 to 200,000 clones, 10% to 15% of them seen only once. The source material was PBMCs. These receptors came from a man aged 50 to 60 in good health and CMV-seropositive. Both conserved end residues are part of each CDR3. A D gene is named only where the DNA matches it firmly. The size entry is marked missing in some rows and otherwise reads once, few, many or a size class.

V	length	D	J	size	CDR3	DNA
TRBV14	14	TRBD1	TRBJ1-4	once	CASSRDRAGEKLFF	TGTGCCAGCAGCCGCGACAGGGCGGGTGAAAAACTGTTTTTT
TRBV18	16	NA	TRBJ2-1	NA	CASSPNPTGRYNEQFF	TGTGCCAGCTCACCAAATCCTACAGGCCGCTACAATGAGCAGTTCTTC
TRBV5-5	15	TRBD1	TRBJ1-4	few	CASSLGGQGNEKLFF	TGTGCCAGCAGCTTGGGAGGACAGGGGAATGAAAAACTGTTTTTT
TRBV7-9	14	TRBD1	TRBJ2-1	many	CASSMTGQGNEQFF	TGTGCCAGCAGCATGACAGGACAGGGCAATGAGCAGTTCTTC
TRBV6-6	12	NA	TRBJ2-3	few	CASKDSTDTQYF	TGTGCCAGCAAAGACAGTACAGATACGCAGTATTTT
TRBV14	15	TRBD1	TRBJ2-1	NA	CASSPRTGWVNEQFF	TGTGCCAGCAGCCCACGGACAGGGTGGGTGAATGAGCAGTTCTTC
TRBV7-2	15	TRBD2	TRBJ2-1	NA	CASSLAWTSHNEQFF	TGTGCCAGCAGCTTAGCTTGGACTAGCCACAATGAGCAGTTCTTC
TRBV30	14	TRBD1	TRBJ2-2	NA	CAWSWTGATGELFF	TGTGCCTGGAGCTGGACAGGGGCCACCGGGGAGCTGTTTTTT
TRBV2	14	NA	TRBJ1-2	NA	CASSEGGTNYGYTF	TGTGCCAGCAGTGAGGGGGGGACGAACTATGGCTACACCTTC
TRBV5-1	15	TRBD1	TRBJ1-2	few	CASSLEGQGNYGYTF	TGCGCCAGCAGCTTGGAGGGACAGGGTAACTATGGCTACACCTTC
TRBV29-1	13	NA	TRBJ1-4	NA	CSVDPGMDEKLFF	TGCAGCGTTGATCCGGGAATGGATGAAAAACTGTTTTTT
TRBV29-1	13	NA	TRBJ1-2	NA	CSVDRGDLYGYTF	TGCAGCGTTGACAGGGGCGACCTCTATGGCTACACCTTC
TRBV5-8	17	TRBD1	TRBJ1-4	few	CASSWSRDRGRSEKLFF	TGTGCCAGCAGCTGGTCCCGGGACAGGGGGCGGAGTGAAAAACTGTTTTTT
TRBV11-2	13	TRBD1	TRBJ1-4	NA	CASRRDSIEKLFF	TGTGCCAGCAGACGGGACAGTATAGAAAAACTGTTTTTT
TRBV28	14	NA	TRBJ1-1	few	CASSLQGMNTEAFF	TGTGCCAGCAGTTTACAGGGGATGAACACTGAAGCTTTCTTT
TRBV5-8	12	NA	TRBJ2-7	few	CASDTYYYEQYF	TGTGCCAGCGATACCTACTACTACGAGCAGTACTTC
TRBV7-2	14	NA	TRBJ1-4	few	CASSLYSTNEKLFF	TGTGCCAGCAGCTTATACAGTACTAATGAAAAACTGTTTTTT
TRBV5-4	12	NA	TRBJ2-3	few	CASSLRRDTQYF	TGTGCCAGCAGCTTAAGGAGAGATACGCAGTATTTT
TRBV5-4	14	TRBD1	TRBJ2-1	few	CASNRAGTGDEQFF	TGTGCCAGCAACCGAGCCGGGACAGGGGATGAGCAGTTCTTC
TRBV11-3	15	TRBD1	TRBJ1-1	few	CASSPRQGARTEAFF	TGTGCCAGCAGCCCTCGACAGGGGGCGCGCACTGAAGCTTTCTTT
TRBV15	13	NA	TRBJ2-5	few	CATTPGGGETQYF	TGTGCCACCACCCCAGGCGGAGGAGAGACCCAGTACTTC
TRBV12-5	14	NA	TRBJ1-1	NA	CASGITGKLTEAFF	TGTGCTAGTGGCATTACAGGGAAGTTAACTGAAGCTTTCTTT
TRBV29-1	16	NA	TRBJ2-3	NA	CSVSRRLDTGIDTQYF	TGCAGCGTCTCTAGGCGCCTAGATACAGGGATAGATACGCAGTATTTT
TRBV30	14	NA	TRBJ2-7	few	CAWRGGNTVHEQYF	TGTGCCTGGAGGGGGGGAAATACAGTCCACGAGCAGTACTTC
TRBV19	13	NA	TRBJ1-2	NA	CASSRVGPYGYTF	TGTGCCAGTAGTAGGGTGGGGCCCTATGGCTACACCTTC
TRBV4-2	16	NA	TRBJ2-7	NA	CASSSRAGLASYEQYF	TGTGCCAGCAGCTCACGAGCGGGCCTAGCGTCTTACGAGCAGTACTTC
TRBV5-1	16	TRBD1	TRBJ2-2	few	CASSPRQGTFTGELFF	TGCGCCAGCAGCCCAAGACAGGGTACGTTCACCGGGGAGCTGTTTTTT
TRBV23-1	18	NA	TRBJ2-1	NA	CASSQSEPEVYSYNEQFF	TGCGCCAGCAGTCAATCGGAGCCGGAGGTGTACTCCTACAATGAGCAGTTCTTC
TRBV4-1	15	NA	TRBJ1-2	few	CASSQVPSSNYGYTF	TGCGCCAGCAGCCAAGTTCCTTCCTCTAACTATGGCTACACCTTC
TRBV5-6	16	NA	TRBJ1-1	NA	CASRIAWIGENTEAFF	TGTGCCAGCAGGATAGCTTGGATAGGAGAGAACACTGAAGCTTTCTTT
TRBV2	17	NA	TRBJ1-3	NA	CASSRNIGDLAGNTIYF	TGTGCCAGCAGTAGGAATATAGGGGATTTGGCCGGAAACACCATATATTTT
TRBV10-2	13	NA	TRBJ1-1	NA	CASSESRNTEAFF	TGCGCCAGCAGTGAGTCGAGGAACACTGAAGCTTTCTTT
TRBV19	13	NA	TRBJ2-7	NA	CASKGQPLEEQYF	TGTGCCAGTAAGGGGCAGCCCTTGGAAGAGCAGTACTTC
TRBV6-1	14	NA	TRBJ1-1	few	CASSVTGLGTEAFF	TGTGCCAGCAGTGTTACAGGCTTAGGAACTGAAGCTTTCTTT
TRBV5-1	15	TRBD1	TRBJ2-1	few	CASSLDARDSNEQFF	TGCGCCAGCAGCTTGGATGCCAGGGACAGCAATGAGCAGTTCTTC
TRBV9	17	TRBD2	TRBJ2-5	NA	CASSPRLGLAGEETQYF	TGTGCCAGCAGTCCACGTCTTGGACTAGCGGGGGAAGAGACCCAGTACTTC
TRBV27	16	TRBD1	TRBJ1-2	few	CASSQSPGQTPYGYTF	TGTGCCAGCAGTCAATCTCCGGGACAGACGCCCTATGGCTACACCTTC
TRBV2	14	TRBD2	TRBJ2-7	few	CASSASGGTYEQYF	TGTGCCAGCAGTGCTAGCGGGGGTACCTACGAGCAGTACTTC
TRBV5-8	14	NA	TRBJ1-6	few	CASRMATANSPLHF	TGTGCCAGCAGGATGGCGACAGCTAATTCACCCCTCCACTTT
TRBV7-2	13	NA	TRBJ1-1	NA	CASSLAGVSEAFF	TGTGCCAGCAGCTTAGCAGGGGTCTCTGAAGCTTTCTTT
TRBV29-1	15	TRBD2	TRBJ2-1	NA	CSVGKGLAGYNEQFF	TGCAGCGTCGGAAAAGGACTAGCGGGGTACAATGAGCAGTTCTTC
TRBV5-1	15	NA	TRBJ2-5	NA	CASSLVGHLRETQYF	TGCGCCAGCAGCTTGGTGGGACACCTTCGCGAGACCCAGTACTTC
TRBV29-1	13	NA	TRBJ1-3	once	CSSAGSPGNTIYF	TGCAGCTCCGCTGGCAGTCCTGGAAACACCATATATTTT
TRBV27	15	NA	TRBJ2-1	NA	CASSPPDDSYNEQFF	TGTGCCAGCAGTCCACCCGACGACAGCTACAATGAGCAGTTCTTC
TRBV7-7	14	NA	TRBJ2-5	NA	CASSRHSGQETQYF	TGTGCCAGCAGCCGACATAGCGGACAAGAGACCCAGTACTTC
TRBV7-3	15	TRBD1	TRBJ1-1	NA	CASSRDRGMNTEAFF	TGTGCCAGCAGCCGCGACAGGGGCATGAACACTGAAGCTTTCTTT
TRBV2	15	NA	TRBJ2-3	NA	CAIGADFSSTDTQYF	TGTGCCATTGGGGCGGATTTCTCTAGCACAGATACGCAGTATTTT